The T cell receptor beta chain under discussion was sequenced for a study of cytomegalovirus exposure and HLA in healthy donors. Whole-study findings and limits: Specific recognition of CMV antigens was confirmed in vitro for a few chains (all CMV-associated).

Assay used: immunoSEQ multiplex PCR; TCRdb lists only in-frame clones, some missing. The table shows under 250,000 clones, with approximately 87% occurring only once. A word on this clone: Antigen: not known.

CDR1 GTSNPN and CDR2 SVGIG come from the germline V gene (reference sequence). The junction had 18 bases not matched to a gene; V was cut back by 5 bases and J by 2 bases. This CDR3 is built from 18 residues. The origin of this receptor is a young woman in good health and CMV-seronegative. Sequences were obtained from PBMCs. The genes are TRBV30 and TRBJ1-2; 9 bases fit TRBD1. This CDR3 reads CAWDTGGPRLTLNYGYTF. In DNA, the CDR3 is TGTGCCTGGGACACAGGGGGCCCTCGACTAACTCTGAACTATGGCTACACCTTC.